The clone carrying this TCR beta chain was seen more than once but under ten times. Between the trimmed V and J ends, which lost 4 bases and 7 bases, there was a span of 17 bases. This CDR3 spans 14 amino acids. Germline V gene lookup returns CDR1 PRHDT and CDR2 FYEKMQ (reference sequence). This specimen belongs to a study of cytomegalovirus exposure and HLA in healthy donors. Unrecorded immune exposure was likely among donors, who were nominally healthy when sampled. The primer mix had 60 Vbeta and 13 Jbeta primers. Assay: immunoSEQ multiplex PCR; the TCRdb copy retains only in-frame clones and omits some. The profile covers roughly 110,000 clones, with 70% to 80% appearing a single time and approximately 3.1% taken by the ten largest.

The specimen was PBMCs. The chain couples TRBV13 to TRBJ2-7; D is perhaps TRBD2 (6 bases). The sequence was collected from a woman aged 18-29 years in good health and CMV-seropositive. The CDR3 sequence: CASSSPPREWEQYF. CDR3 bases: TGTGCCAGCAGCTCCCCTCCCCGGGAGTGGGAGCAGTACTTC.